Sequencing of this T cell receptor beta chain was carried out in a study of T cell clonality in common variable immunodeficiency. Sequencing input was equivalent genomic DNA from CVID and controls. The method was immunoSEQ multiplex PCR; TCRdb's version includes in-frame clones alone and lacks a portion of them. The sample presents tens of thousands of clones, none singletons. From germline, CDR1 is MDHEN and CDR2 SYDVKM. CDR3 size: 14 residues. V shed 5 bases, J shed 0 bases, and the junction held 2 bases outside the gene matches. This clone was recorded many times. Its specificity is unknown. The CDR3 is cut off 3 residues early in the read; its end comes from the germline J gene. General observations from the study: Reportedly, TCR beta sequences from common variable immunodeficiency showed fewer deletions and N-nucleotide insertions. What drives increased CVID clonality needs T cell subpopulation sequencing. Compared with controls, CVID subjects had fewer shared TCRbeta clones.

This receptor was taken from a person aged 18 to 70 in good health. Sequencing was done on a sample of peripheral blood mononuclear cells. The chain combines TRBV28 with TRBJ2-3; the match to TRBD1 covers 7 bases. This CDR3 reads CASSRQGSTDTQYF. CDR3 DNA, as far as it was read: TGTGCCAGCAGTCGACAGGGAAGCACAGATACG.